A selection of T cell receptor beta chains follows, all from one sample in a study of type 1 and type 2 diabetes patients. TCRdb redid the calling of the multiplex PCR reads with MiXCR, one entry per CDR3 protein. The sample shows 250,000 or so distinct CDR3 sequences, more than 40% of them seen only once. Sequenced: peripheral blood mononuclear cells (PBMCs). The receptor source for this set is a man younger than 35 with type 2 diabetes. CDR3s include the opening cysteine and the closing phenylalanine or tryptophan. The D gene is left open where the match is weak. Not every row has a clone size; where given, it reads once, few, many or a size class.

CDR3nt | CDR3aa | d_gene | j_gene | abundance | v_gene
TGTGCCAGTAGTATGGCTGGCGCGCTAGAGACCCAGTACTTC | CASSMAGALETQYF | . | TRBJ2-5 | . | TRBV7-2
TGTGCCAGCACCCCGGACAGGGCGGCCTATGGCTACACCTTC | CASTPDRAAYGYTF | TRBD1 | TRBJ1-2 | . | TRBV6-1
TGTGCCAGTAGTATTAGTCGAGGGGTTGGGGAGACCCAGTACTTC | CASSISRGVGETQYF | . | TRBJ2-5 | few | TRBV19
TGTGCCAGCAGCCCTTCCGACGGTTCCTACGAGCAGTACTTC | CASSPSDGSYEQYF | . | TRBJ2-7 | many | TRBV7-6
TGTGCCAGTAGTATCTATGAGAACACTGAAGCTTTCTTT | CASSIYENTEAFF | . | TRBJ1-1 | many | TRBV19
TGTGCCTGGAGCGGACGGCGGTACGAGCAGTACTTC | CAWSGRRYEQYF | . | TRBJ2-7 | many | TRBV30
TGTGCCAGCAGTTTATATTTCTCTGGGGCCAACGTCCTGACTTTC | CASSLYFSGANVLTF | . | TRBJ2-6 | once | TRBV11-2
TGCGCCAGCGGGGGGGCGGGCAATCAGCCCCAGCATTTT | CASGGAGNQPQHF | . | TRBJ1-5 | few | TRBV10-1
TGTGCCAGCAGGCACAACTTGGACAGGTTGGAGACCCAGTACTTC | CASRHNLDRLETQYF | TRBD1 | TRBJ2-5 | . | TRBV6-1
TGTGCCAGCAGTCCCGGGACTAGGGGCACCGGGGAGCTGTTTTTT | CASSPGTRGTGELFF | TRBD2 | TRBJ2-2 | . | TRBV7-8
TGTGCCAGCAGCCGCTTGGGCACTGAAGCTTTCTTT | CASSRLGTEAFF | . | TRBJ1-1 | . | TRBV28
TGCAGTGCTAGATTCGCGGGAAGCACAGATACGCAGTATTTT | CSARFAGSTDTQYF | . | TRBJ2-3 | . | TRBV20-1
TGTGCCAGCAGTCCTGGACACCGGGGCACTGAAGCTTTCTTT | CASSPGHRGTEAFF | . | TRBJ1-1 | . | TRBV27
TGTGCCATCAATGGACAGGCTGGTCAGCCCCAGCATTTT | CAINGQAGQPQHF | TRBD1 | TRBJ1-5 | . | TRBV10-3
TGTGCCATCAGTGAGGCGACTAGCGGGAGACCCGGCAATGAGCAGTTCTTC | CAISEATSGRPGNEQFF | TRBD2 | TRBJ2-1 | . | TRBV10-3
TGTGCCTGGAGTAAAGCGTCGTCAGATACGCAGTATTTT | CAWSKASSDTQYF | . | TRBJ2-3 | . | TRBV30
TGTGCCACCAGTTCGGCTAGCGGACAAGAGACCCAGTACTTC | CATSSASGQETQYF | TRBD2 | TRBJ2-5 | . | TRBV24-1
TGTGCCAGTAGTATCTTATCGGTGGAAGGGGACACTGACGCTTTCTTT | CASSILSVEGDTDAFF | . | TRBJ1-1 | once | TRBV19
TGTGCCAGCAGTGAGGGGATCAATGAGCAGTTCTTC | CASSEGINEQFF | . | TRBJ2-1 | many | TRBV25-1
TGTGCCAGCAGCCTCGACAGGGTTGGAACAGATACGCAGCATTTT | CASSLDRVGTDTQHF | TRBD1 | TRBJ1-5 | once | TRBV2
TGTGCCACCAGTGATCCTAGCGGCACCTACAATGAGCAGTTCTTC | CATSDPSGTYNEQFF | TRBD2 | TRBJ2-1 | . | TRBV24-1
TGCAGTGCTAGAGATCCCTTGGTCTATGGCTACACCTTC | CSARDPLVYGYTF | . | TRBJ1-2 | . | TRBV20-1
TGTGCCAGCAGCACAGGGCCCGAGAATTCACCCCTCCACTTT | CASSTGPENSPLHF | . | TRBJ1-6 | many | TRBV7-8
TGTGCCATCAGTCCCTTGGGGGCTAAGGGTGAGCAGTTCTTC | CAISPLGAKGEQFF | . | TRBJ2-1 | few | TRBV6-1
TGTGCCAGCAGCTTACTAGTCCAGGGGTCCACTGAAGCTTTCTTT | CASSLLVQGSTEAFF | . | TRBJ1-1 | . | TRBV7-6
TGTGCCAGCAGCGAGGGAGCTGAAGCTTTCTTT | CASSEGAEAFF | . | TRBJ1-1 | once | TRBV11-1
TGTGCCAGCAGCTTAGGAGGGGGGAGCTCCTACGAGCAGTACTTC | CASSLGGGSSYEQYF | . | TRBJ2-7 | . | TRBV7-2
TGTGCCAGTAGTATCTCCGCTATTAGCACAGATACGCAGTATTTT | CASSISAISTDTQYF | . | TRBJ2-3 | . | TRBV19
TGTGCCACCAAACACCCGAACACTGAAGCTTTCTTT | CATKHPNTEAFF | . | TRBJ1-1 | once | TRBV24-1
TGTGCCAGCAGTGAGGGGGTTCGGGAAAAACTGTTTTTT | CASSEGVREKLFF | . | TRBJ1-4 | . | TRBV7-3
TGTGCCATCAAGCCGGGACAGGGGGCCTATGGCTACACCTTC | CAIKPGQGAYGYTF | TRBD1 | TRBJ1-2 | few | TRBV10-3
TGTGCCAGCAGTGAAAACCTAAGAAATGGCTACACCTTC | CASSENLRNGYTF | . | TRBJ1-2 | . | TRBV25-1
TGTGCCAGCAGCTCCCCTAGCTCCTACGAGCAGTACTTC | CASSSPSSYEQYF | . | TRBJ2-7 | . | TRBV7-2
TGTGCCAGCAGTTCCCCCGCCAGGGGAGGGAGCACTGAAGCTTTCTTT | CASSSPARGGSTEAFF | . | TRBJ1-1 | once | TRBV28
TGTGCCAGCACCCAACTTGCCCAAGGTGGGAATACGCAGTATTTT | CASTQLAQGGNTQYF | . | TRBJ2-3 | once | TRBV6-1
TGTGCCAGCAGCAACCGCTGGGCTAGCGGGGGGGCCTACAATGAGCAGTTCTTC | CASSNRWASGGAYNEQFF | TRBD2 | TRBJ2-1 | many | TRBV7-2
TGCAGTGCTTCGATAGGCGGGAGTAGGTATGAGCAGTTCTTC | CSASIGGSRYEQFF | TRBD2 | TRBJ2-1 | few | TRBV20-1
TGTGCCAGCAGCTGGACCACCGGTGAGGGTGGGCTGTTTTTT | CASSWTTGEGGLFF | . | TRBJ2-2 | few | TRBV27
TGCAGCGTTGATAATGGCCGAGGGTTGGGCGAGCAGTACTTC | CSVDNGRGLGEQYF | . | TRBJ2-7 | . | TRBV29-1
TGCAGTGCTAGAGGACCGACAGGGGTCTACGAGCAGTACTTC | CSARGPTGVYEQYF | TRBD1 | TRBJ2-7 | few | TRBV20-1
TGTGCCAGCAGCCCTACGGCAGGTGACGGCTACACCTTC | CASSPTAGDGYTF | . | TRBJ1-2 | few | TRBV28
TGTGCCAGCAGTGAGGAGTTCCTCAATGAGCAGTTCTTC | CASSEEFLNEQFF | . | TRBJ2-1 | few | TRBV6-5
TGTGCCAGCAGCCTCTTACGGGGGTTCACTGAAGCTTTCTTT | CASSLLRGFTEAFF | . | TRBJ1-1 | . | TRBV7-3
TGTGCCAGCAGTTGGCGGGACACGAACTATGGCTACACCTTC | CASSWRDTNYGYTF | . | TRBJ1-2 | . | TRBV2
TGTGCCAGCGCCGTGGGTCCAGGCACTGAAGCTTTCTTT | CASAVGPGTEAFF | . | TRBJ1-1 | many | TRBV2
TGCGCCAGCAGTGACCAACCACAGAACACTGAAGCTTTCTTT | CASSDQPQNTEAFF | . | TRBJ1-1 | . | TRBV25-1
TGTGCCAGCAGTTCTCGAGTATCTAATGAAAAACTGTTTTTT | CASSSRVSNEKLFF | . | TRBJ1-4 | . | TRBV6-5
TGTGCCAGCAGCTTAGTTGGATCAACTAATGAAAAACTGTTTTTT | CASSLVGSTNEKLFF | . | TRBJ1-4 | . | TRBV11-2
TGTGCCAGCAGTGGATCGTCCGGGGTCCAAGAGACCCAGTACTTC | CASSGSSGVQETQYF | . | TRBJ2-5 | few | TRBV2
TGTGCCAGCAGTGAAGAAGGGACAGGGTCGACTGAAAAACTGTTTTTT | CASSEEGTGSTEKLFF | TRBD1 | TRBJ1-4 | . | TRBV2
TGCGCCAGCAGTGGTCACTACAGGGAGCAGTTCTTC | CASSGHYREQFF | . | TRBJ2-1 | . | TRBV10-1
TGTGCCAGCAGCTTGATGGGGGACGAAAAACTGTTTTTT | CASSLMGDEKLFF | . | TRBJ1-4 | . | TRBV7-2